The TCR beta chain described here comes from a study of cytomegalovirus exposure and HLA in healthy donors. Study-level background: One earlier analysis, a look at 180 million or so T cells, found roughly 110 million unique TCR beta sequences. Findings of the study overall: Associated with HLA alleles at 0.05 false discovery rate in a later analysis were over 15,000 TCR beta sequences. The authors excluded some V segments, including TRBV6-2 and TRBV6-3, as indistinguishable. When a later analysis was performed, an Asian-associated ancestry cluster reportedly had fewer N-insertions than the 666-donor mean.

Concerning this clone itself: Its antigen is still unknown.

The PCR contained 60 Vbeta and 13 Jbeta primers. TCRdb keeps only in-frame clones here, not all; method: immunoSEQ multiplex PCR. The table has about 190,000 clones, roughly four fifths seen once. V gave up 1 base and J gave up 2 bases; unmatched junction bases: 8. This CDR3 comprises 17 residues. Germline V gene data show CDR1 as MGHRA and CDR2 as YSYEKL. The sample taken for sequencing was PBMCs. The clonotype was recovered from a woman in her twenties or thirties in good health and CMV-seropositive. This chain connects TRBV4-1 to TRBJ2-1; TRBD1 matches at 7 bases. The CDR3, as DNA: TGCGCCAGCAGCCAAGGGTGGGTACAGGGGCCCTACAATGAGCAGTTCTTC. Amino acids: CASSQGWVQGPYNEQFF.